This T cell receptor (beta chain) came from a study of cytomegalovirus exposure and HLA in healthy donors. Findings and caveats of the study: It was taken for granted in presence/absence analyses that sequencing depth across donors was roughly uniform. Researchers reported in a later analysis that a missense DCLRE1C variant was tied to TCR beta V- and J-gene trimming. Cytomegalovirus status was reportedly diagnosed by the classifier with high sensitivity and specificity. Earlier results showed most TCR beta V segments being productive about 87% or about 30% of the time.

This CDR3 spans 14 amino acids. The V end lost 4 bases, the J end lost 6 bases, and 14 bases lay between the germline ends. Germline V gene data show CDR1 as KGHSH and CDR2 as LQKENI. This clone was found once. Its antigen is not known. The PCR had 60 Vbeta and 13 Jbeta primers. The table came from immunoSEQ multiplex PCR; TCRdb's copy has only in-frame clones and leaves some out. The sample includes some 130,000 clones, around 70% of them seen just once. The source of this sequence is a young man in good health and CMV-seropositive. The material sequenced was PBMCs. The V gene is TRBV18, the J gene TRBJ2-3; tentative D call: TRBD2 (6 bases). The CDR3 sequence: CASSLPGVYDTQYF. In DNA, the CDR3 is TGTGCCAGCTCACTTCCGGGGGTTTACGATACGCAGTATTTT. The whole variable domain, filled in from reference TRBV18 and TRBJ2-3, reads NAGVMQNPRHLVRRRGQEARLRCSPMKGHSHVYWYRQLPEEGLKFMVYLQKENIIDESGMPKERFSAEFPKEGPSILRIQQVVRGDSAAYFCASSLPGVYDTQYFGPGTRLTVL.